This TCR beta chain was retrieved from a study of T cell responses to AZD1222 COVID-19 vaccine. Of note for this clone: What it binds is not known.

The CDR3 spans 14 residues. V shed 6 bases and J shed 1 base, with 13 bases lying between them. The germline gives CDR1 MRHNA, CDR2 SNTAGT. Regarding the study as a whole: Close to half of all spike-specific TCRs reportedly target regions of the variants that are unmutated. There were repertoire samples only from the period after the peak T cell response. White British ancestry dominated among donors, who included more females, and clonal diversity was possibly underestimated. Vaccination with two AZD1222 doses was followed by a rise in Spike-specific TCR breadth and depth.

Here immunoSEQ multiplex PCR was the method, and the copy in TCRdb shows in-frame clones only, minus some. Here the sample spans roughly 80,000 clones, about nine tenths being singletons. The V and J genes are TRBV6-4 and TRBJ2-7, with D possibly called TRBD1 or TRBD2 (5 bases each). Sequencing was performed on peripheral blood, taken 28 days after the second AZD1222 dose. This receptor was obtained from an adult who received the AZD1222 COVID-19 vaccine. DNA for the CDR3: TGTGCCAGCAGCCGGGACGGATCGTCCTACGAGCAGTACTTC. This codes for CASSRDGSSYEQYF.